These 19 T cell receptor beta chains came from one sample sequenced in a study of CD8 T cells in ankylosing spondylitis. Each CDR3 protein is one row after TCRdb ran MiXCR on the 5' RACE reads. The sample shows 250,000 or so distinct CDR3 sequences, roughly 18% of them seen only once. The sample was blood, either unsorted or a sorted T cell fraction (not recorded which). These receptors all stem from a male donor with ankylosing spondylitis or in good health (not recorded which).

This clonotype was observed at least ten times. The chain employs TRBV29-1 and TRBJ2-7; perhaps D is TRBD1 or TRBD2 (6 bases each). CDR3 length: 13 amino acids. CDR1 and CDR2 (germline): SQVTM, ANQGSEA. Between the trimmed V and J ends, which lost 0 bases and 3 bases, there was a span of 9 bases. The CDR3 sequence is CSVEDRGGYEQYF. In nucleotides, the CDR3 is TGCAGCGTTGAAGACAGGGGAGGCTACGAGCAGTACTTC.

This chain links TRBV7-9 with TRBJ2-7, with D possibly being TRBD1 (5 bases). CDR3 length: 13 residues. Trimming cost V 5 bases and J 1 base, with 9 bases left between them. Germline CDR1 SEHNR, CDR2 FQNEAQ (reference sequence). In DNA form, the CDR3 reads TGTGCCAGCAGCGGCAGACAGTCCTACGAGCAGTACTTC. Protein: CASSGRQSYEQYF.

This clonotype was observed many times. The V and J genes are TRBV6-4 and TRBJ2-3; D gene ambiguous. The V end lost 2 bases, the J end lost 0 bases, and 6 bases lay between the germline ends. The CDR3 extends over 14 amino acids. Germline-derived CDR1 and CDR2 are MRHNA and SNTAGT. This CDR3 reads CASSDDDSTDTQYF. CDR3 sequence (DNA): TGTGCCAGCAGTGACGACGACAGCACAGATACGCAGTATTTT.

This clonotype was observed at least ten times. J is TRBJ2-7 and V is TRBV4-1; D call uncertain. CDR3 size: 13 residues. With 6 bases removed from V and 2 bases from J, the gap between germline ends came to 11 bases. Germline V gene data show CDR1 as MGHRA and CDR2 as YSYEKL. The CDR3 DNA reads TGCGCCAGCAGTCCCGACCGGGCCTACGAGCAGTACTTC. This encodes CASSPDRAYEQYF.

This sequence joins TRBV3-1 and TRBJ2-7; D is perhaps TRBD1 or TRBD2 (5 bases each). The CDR3 contains 15 residues. V dropped 1 base and J dropped 4 bases, with 14 bases sitting between them. Germline loops: CDR1 LGHDT, CDR2 YNNKEL (reference sequence). CDR3 in DNA: TGTGCCAGCAGCCAAGTTAGGGGAGTTGGGTACGAGCAGTACTTC. Residues: CASSQVRGVGYEQYF.

This chain links TRBV11-2 with TRBJ2-7; D remains ambiguous. Germline assignment: CDR1 SGHAT and CDR2 FQNNGV. This CDR3 has 14 residues. Trimming stripped 1 base from V and 7 bases from J, with 14 bases between. This chain's CDR3 is CASSLVGDRREQYF. Written as DNA, the CDR3 is TGTGCCAGCAGCTTAGTAGGCGACCGCAGGGAGCAGTACTTC.

A remark on this clonotype: The CDR3 does not end in the conserved phenylalanine or tryptophan, so this is likely a read error. The rearrangement uses TRBV6-5 and TRBJ2-3; 7 positions match TRBD1. Germline V CDR1 and CDR2: MNHEY, SVGAGI. This CDR3 has 16 amino acids. Trimming cost V 1 base and J 1 base; bases outside gene matches: 5. CDR3 DNA sequence: TGTGCCAGCAGTTACTACAGGGGCCGGGGCACAGATACGCAGTATTTG. Translating gives CASSYYRGRGTDTQYL.

V is TRBV9 and J is TRBJ2-1; the D gene is possibly TRBD1 (5 bases). Per the germline V gene, CDR1 is SGDLS and CDR2 is YYNGEE. CDR3 length: 14 amino acids. V was clipped by 4 bases and J by 6 bases, with 14 bases between them. The CDR3 loop is CASSPSRATNEQFF. The CDR3 DNA follows: TGTGCCAGCAGCCCTTCCAGGGCAACCAATGAGCAGTTCTTC.

V gene TRBV20-1 combines with J gene TRBJ2-7, with 7 bases matching TRBD2. Germline trimming cut 0 bases from V and 5 bases from J; bases unmatched to any gene: 10. This CDR3 has 15 amino acids. Looked up from germline, CDR1 is DFQATT and CDR2 is SNEGSKA (reference sequence). CDR3 amino acids: CSARDLGGISDEQYF. CDR3 in DNA: TGCAGTGCTAGAGATTTGGGGGGGATTTCGGACGAGCAGTACTTC.

The table lists this clonotype with a few counts. V gene TRBV5-6 combines with J gene TRBJ2-7, with a weak D call TRBD2 (6 bases). Looked up from germline, CDR1 is SGHDT and CDR2 is YYEEEE. The V and J ends lost 1 base and 4 bases respectively, with 12 bases between them. This CDR3 is 14 amino acids long. DNA of the CDR3: TGTGCCAGCAGCTTGACGGACTATAGGTACGAGCAGTACTTC. Protein: CASSLTDYRYEQYF.

This chain uses TRBV29-1 with TRBJ2-1, with TRBD2 matching over 10 bases. Germline CDR1 SQVTM, CDR2 ANQGSEA. The CDR3 is 15 residues long. Trimming removed 3 bases from V and 4 bases from J; junction bases left unmatched: 6. The CDR3 nucleotides are TGCAGCGTTGATGGGCTAGCGGGAGCGTACAATGAGCAGTTCTTC. Its translation is CSVDGLAGAYNEQFF.

The chain links TRBV7-2 to TRBJ1-6; no clear D. The germline V and J ends were trimmed by 4 bases and 2 bases, with 6 bases remaining between them. Germline CDR1 and CDR2: SGHTA and FQGNSA. The CDR3 covers 14 residues. The CDR3 region is CASSSSTYNSPLHF. The CDR3 nucleotides are TGTGCCAGCAGCTCAAGTACCTATAATTCACCCCTCCACTTT. Using reference TRBV7-2 and TRBJ1-6 for the parts outside the CDR3, the full variable domain is GAGVSQSPSNKVTEKGKDVELRCDPISGHTALYWYRQSLGQGLEFLIYFQGNSAPDKSGLPSDRFSAERTGGSVSTLTIQRTQQEDSAVYLCASSSSTYNSPLHFGNGTRLTVT.

The chain has TRBV15 and TRBJ2-7; the match to TRBD2 covers 8 bases. V shed 3 bases and J 2 bases; nucleotides not matched to a gene: 9. The length of the CDR3 is 16 residues. CDR1 is LNHNV and CDR2 is YYDKDF in the germline V gene (reference sequence). CDR3: CATSRAVLAAPYEQYF. For the CDR3, the DNA is TGTGCCACCAGCAGGGCGGTACTAGCGGCCCCCTACGAGCAGTACTTC.

The V and J genes are TRBV20-1 and TRBJ1-1; 7 bases line up with TRBD1. V lost 6 bases to trimming and J lost 5 bases; unmatched junction nucleotides: 12. CDR1 DFQATT and CDR2 SNEGSKA come from the germline V gene (reference sequence). The CDR3 is made up of 14 amino acids. The CDR3 region has the DNA TGCAGTGCCCTGCCCGAGGGGGCCGGGACTGAAGCTTTCTTT. It specifies CSALPEGAGTEAFF.

The V call is TRBV7-3, the J call TRBJ2-1, with 10 bases that match TRBD2. The CDR3 loop spans 15 amino acids. Germline assignment: CDR1 SGHTA and CDR2 FQGTGA. The J segment lost 9 bases and the V segment lost 5 bases, leaving 10 bases of the junction unmatched. The CDR3 nucleotides are TGTGCCAGCAGCACCGGACTAGCGGAGACCGGTGAGCAGTTCTTC. It yields the protein CASSTGLAETGEQFF.

The chain employs TRBV11-2 and TRBJ2-7; 9 nucleotides align to TRBD2. After removal of 1 base from V and 5 bases from J, the junction contained 9 bases not matched to a gene. Germline V gene sequence: CDR1 SGHAT, CDR2 FQNNGV. There are 16 residues in the CDR3. In DNA, the CDR3 is TGTGCCAGCAGCTTAGTGGTAGCGGGAGAACTAGACGAGCAGTACTTC. Its translation is CASSLVVAGELDEQYF.

J is TRBJ1-1 and V is TRBV12-3 or TRBV12-4; D uncertain. V was shortened by 2 bases and J by 3 bases, with 4 bases between the two germline ends. CDR3 length equals 12 residues. The DNA of the CDR3 is TGTGCCAGCAGTTTATATTACACTGAAGCTTTCTTT. Translated: CASSLYYTEAFF.

This clonotype was found a few times. The rearrangement links TRBV6-5 to TRBJ2-5, with 8 bases fitting TRBD1. The CDR3 spans 18 residues. The ends lost 0 bases at V and 2 bases at J; junction bases unmatched: 11. The germline V gene has CDR1 MNHEY and CDR2 SVGAGI. The CDR3 region has the DNA TGTGCCAGCAGTTACTCGAGGACAGGGTTTATTCGGCAAGAGACCCAGTACTTC. The encoded protein is CASSYSRTGFIRQETQYF.

The V gene is TRBV20-1, the J gene TRBJ1-1; possibly TRBD1 for D (6 bases). Germline V gene sequence: CDR1 DFQATT, CDR2 SNEGSKA (reference sequence). This CDR3 region has 15 residues. V lost 1 base and J 2 bases, leaving 14 bases between the germline ends. The CDR3 bases are TGCAGTGCTAGAGGTACTACAGGGATCAACACTGAAGCTTTCTTT. Translation gives CSARGTTGINTEAFF.